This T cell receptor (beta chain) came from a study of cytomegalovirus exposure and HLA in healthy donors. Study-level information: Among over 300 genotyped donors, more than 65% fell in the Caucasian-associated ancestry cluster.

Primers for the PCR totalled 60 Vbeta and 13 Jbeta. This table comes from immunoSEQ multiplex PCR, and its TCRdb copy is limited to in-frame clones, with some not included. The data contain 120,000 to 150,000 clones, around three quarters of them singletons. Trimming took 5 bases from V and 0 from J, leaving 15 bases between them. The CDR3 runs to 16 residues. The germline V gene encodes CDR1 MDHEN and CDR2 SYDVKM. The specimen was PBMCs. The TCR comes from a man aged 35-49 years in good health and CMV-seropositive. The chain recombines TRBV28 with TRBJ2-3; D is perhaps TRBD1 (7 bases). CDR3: CASSPRQGGSTDTQYF. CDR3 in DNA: TGTGCCAGCAGTCCTAGACAGGGAGGAAGCACAGATACGCAGTATTTT.